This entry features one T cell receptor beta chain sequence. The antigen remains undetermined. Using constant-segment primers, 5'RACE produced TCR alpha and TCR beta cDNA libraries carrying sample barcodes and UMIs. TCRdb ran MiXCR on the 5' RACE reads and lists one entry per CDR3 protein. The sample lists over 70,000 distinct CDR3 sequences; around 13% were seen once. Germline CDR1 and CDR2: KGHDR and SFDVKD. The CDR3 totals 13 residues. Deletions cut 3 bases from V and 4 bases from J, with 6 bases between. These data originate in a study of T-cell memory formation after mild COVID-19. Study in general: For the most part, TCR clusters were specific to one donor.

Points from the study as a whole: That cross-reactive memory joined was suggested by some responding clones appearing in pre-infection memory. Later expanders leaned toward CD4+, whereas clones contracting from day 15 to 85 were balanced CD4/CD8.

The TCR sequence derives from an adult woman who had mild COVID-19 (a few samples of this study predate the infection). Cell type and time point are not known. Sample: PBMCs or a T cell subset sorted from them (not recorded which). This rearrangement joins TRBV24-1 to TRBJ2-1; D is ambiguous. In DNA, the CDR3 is TGTGCCACCAGTGATAGTGTGTACAATGAGCAGTTCTTC. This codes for CATSDSVYNEQFF.